Each of the 25 T cell receptor beta chains below was sequenced from the same sample in a study of OX40 agonist ivuxolimab in advanced cancers. To prepare the library, the immunoSEQ multiplex PCR assay was applied. Entries here come from immuneACCESS through TCRdb and include only in-frame sequences with V and J called. Some clones fail to appear in such tables; in the studies checked, an unresolved V gene covers under half of the shortfall, and the cause of the remainder is unknown. This sample comprises around 100,000 clones, roughly 90% of them detected only once. The top ten clones comprise roughly 0.15% of the sample. This material consisted of CD4+ or CD8+ T cells sorted from blood, taken in a trial of the OX40 agonist ivuxolimab. The origin of the receptors is an adult with an advanced solid tumor such as melanoma, head and neck, liver or kidney cancer.

The chain joins TRBV4-2 to TRBJ2-3; a weak D match, TRBD2 (6 bases). Germline assignment: CDR1 LGHNA and CDR2 YNFKEQ. The CDR3 contains 16 residues. V lost 0 bases and J 1 base, leaving 11 bases between the germline ends. DNA for the CDR3: TGTGCCAGCAGCCAAGATGCCCAGCGGGGCACAGATACGCAGTATTTT. Translation gives CASSQDAQRGTDTQYF.

V and J are TRBV4-2 and TRBJ2-7, with TRBD2 matching 15 bases. The junction had 16 bases not matched to a gene; V was cut back by 0 bases and J by 4 bases. The germline V gene has CDR1 LGHNA and CDR2 YNFKEQ. The CDR3 spans 21 residues. The chain's CDR3 is CASSQDVGPGLAGGAGYEQYF. The CDR3, as DNA: TGTGCCAGCAGCCAAGATGTTGGTCCGGGACTAGCGGGGGGCGCGGGATACGAGCAGTACTTC.

The chain recombines TRBV5-1 with TRBJ2-3; 11 bases map to TRBD2. V was clipped by 0 bases and J by 4 bases; unmatched bases: 10. CDR3 length: 18 amino acids. Germline-derived CDR1 and CDR2 are SGHRS and YFSETQ. For the CDR3, the DNA is TGCGCCAGCAGCTTGGCGAGGGGACTAGCGGTAGGTGCAGATACGCAGTATTTT. This translates into CASSLARGLAVGADTQYF.

The rearrangement links TRBV5-1 to TRBJ2-7, with 8 nucleotides matching TRBD1. Germline V gene data show CDR1 as SGHRS and CDR2 as YFSETQ. J gave up 5 bases and V 0 bases, and 7 bases lay outside the gene matches. CDR3 length: 15 residues. CDR3 sequence: CASSLDGQGLNEQYF. CDR3 DNA: TGCGCCAGCAGCTTGGATGGACAGGGACTTAACGAGCAGTACTTC. The whole variable domain, filled in from reference TRBV5-1 and TRBJ2-7, reads KAGVTQTPRYLIKTRGQQVTLSCSPISGHRSVSWYQQTPGQGLQFLFEYFSETQRNKGNFPGRFSGRQFSNSRSEMNVSTLELGDSALYLCASSLDGQGLNEQYFGPGTRLTVT.

The chain links TRBV5-4 to TRBJ2-2; 8 bases agree with TRBD1. This CDR3 contains 17 residues. The germline V gene encodes CDR1 SGHNT and CDR2 YYREEE (reference sequence). V trimming: 0 bases; J trimming: 5 bases; junction bases outside the gene matches: 9. The CDR3 reads CASSLVQGAAITGELFF. CDR3 in DNA: TGTGCCAGCAGCTTGGTTCAGGGGGCGGCGATAACCGGGGAGCTGTTTTTT.

The chain has TRBV10-3 and TRBJ2-7; D remains ambiguous. The CDR3 is 14 amino acids. Germline CDR1 ENHRY, CDR2 SYGVKD. V lost 5 bases, J lost 3 bases, and 14 bases lay in between. CDR3 region: CAISKGAPDYEQYF. In nucleotides, the CDR3 is TGTGCCATCAGTAAGGGTGCCCCGGACTACGAGCAGTACTTC.

This chain links TRBV6-1 with TRBJ2-5; D could derive from TRBD1 or TRBD2 (5 bases each). V was pared by 4 bases and J by 5 bases, with 17 bases between. From germline, CDR1 is MNHNS and CDR2 SASEGT. There are 15 residues in the CDR3. CDR3 amino acids: CASSASGASGETQYF. CDR3 DNA: TGTGCCAGCAGTGCCTCCGGGGCTAGTGGGGAGACCCAGTACTTC.

This rearrangement joins TRBV28 to TRBJ2-1, with TRBD2 identical over 8 bases. V was clipped by 6 bases and J by 9 bases; unmatched bases: 7. The germline V gene has CDR1 MDHEN and CDR2 SYDVKM. The CDR3 runs 13 residues. The DNA of the CDR3 is TGTGCCAGCAGCCTAAGCGGGAGACCTGAGCAGTTCTTC. It specifies CASSLSGRPEQFF.

This clone was counted between two and nine times. V and J are TRBV5-1 and TRBJ2-7, with D possibly matching TRBD2 (6 bases). Per the germline V gene, CDR1 is SGHRS and CDR2 is YFSETQ. The CDR3 covers 15 residues. V was pared by 6 bases and J by 3 bases, with 19 bases between. In nucleotides, the CDR3 is TGCGCCAGCAAGTTGGGGACTCCGCATTACTACGAGCAGTACTTC. This translates into CASKLGTPHYYEQYF.

This chain joins TRBV19 and TRBJ2-1; TRBD2 aligns across 8 bases. Looked up from germline, CDR1 is LNHDA and CDR2 is SQIVND (reference sequence). Trimming removed 7 bases from V and 7 bases from J; junction bases left unmatched: 12. This CDR3 has 15 amino acids. The CDR3 is CASTPGGRLINEQFF. The CDR3 coding sequence is TGTGCCAGTACCCCGGGGGGGCGGCTCATAAATGAGCAGTTCTTC.

This sequence joins TRBV19 and TRBJ2-3; 7 bases agree with TRBD2. This CDR3 spans 15 amino acids. The junction had 7 bases not matched to a gene; V was cut back by 5 bases and J by 2 bases. The V gene's germline CDR1 is LNHDA and CDR2 SQIVND (reference sequence). The CDR3 region has the DNA TGTGCCAGTAGTCAGACGGGAGGCTACACAGATACGCAGTATTTT. Residues: CASSQTGGYTDTQYF.

The chain joins TRBV15 to TRBJ1-2; the match to TRBD1 covers 7 bases. From germline, CDR1 is LNHNV and CDR2 YYDKDF (reference sequence). CDR3 length equals 15 residues. The junction had 7 bases not matched to a gene; V was cut back by 3 bases and J by 3 bases. The CDR3 region has the DNA TGTGCCACCAGCAGGGGGACAGACGACCACTATGGCTACACCTTC. Translated, it gives CATSRGTDDHYGYTF.

The chain combines TRBV2 with TRBJ1-5; D possibly corresponds to TRBD1 (6 bases). CDR3 size: 14 residues. Trimming cost V 7 bases and J 1 base, with 11 bases left between them. Germline-derived CDR1 and CDR2 are SNHLY and FYNNEI. CDR3: CASKGGRSNQPQHF. CDR3 DNA sequence: TGTGCCAGCAAGGGGGGCAGAAGCAATCAGCCCCAGCATTTT.

This CDR3 reads CASSFGSYEQYF. The CDR3 DNA is TGCGCCAGCAGCTTCGGCAGCTACGAGCAGTACTTC. This chain links TRBV5-1 with TRBJ2-7; no clear D gene. Germline V CDR1 and CDR2: SGHRS, YFSETQ. V was shortened by 2 bases and J by 3 bases, with 6 bases between the two germline ends. CDR3 length: 12 amino acids.

This clone appeared a single time. V is TRBV6-1 and J is TRBJ1-5; D possibly corresponds to TRBD1 (5 bases). V dropped 4 bases and J dropped 3 bases, with 19 bases sitting between them. CDR1 is MNHNS and CDR2 is SASEGT in the germline V gene. The CDR3 extends over 17 amino acids. The CDR3: CASSGGWALRDNQPQHF. The CDR3 nucleotides read TGTGCCAGCAGTGGGGGGTGGGCTTTGAGGGACAATCAGCCCCAGCATTTT.

A single count supports this clone. The chain links TRBV7-8 to TRBJ2-5, with 10 positions matching TRBD1. This CDR3 has 17 amino acids. Trimming removed 6 bases from V and 4 bases from J; junction bases left unmatched: 14. Germline CDR1 reads SGHVS; CDR2 reads FQNEAQ. DNA for the CDR3: TGTGCCAGCAGTCCCGTAGAACCAGGACAGGGGGGAGAGACCCAGTACTTC. Its protein is CASSPVEPGQGGETQYF.

This clone was detected only a few times. The J gene is TRBJ1-1, the V gene TRBV14; D uncertain. CDR3 size: 13 residues. Trimming removed 1 base from V and 10 bases from J, with 13 bases in between. Germline loops: CDR1 SGHDN, CDR2 FVKESK. The CDR3 is CASSQGSVERAFF. As DNA, the CDR3 is TGTGCCAGCAGCCAAGGGTCGGTGGAGAGAGCTTTCTTT.

V is TRBV18 and J is TRBJ1-5; D is unresolved. V lost 4 bases, J lost 0 bases, and 10 bases lay in between. This CDR3 has 15 amino acids. The germline gives CDR1 KGHSH, CDR2 LQKENI. CDR3 region: CASSLEQLSNQPQHF. CDR3 nucleotide sequence: TGTGCCAGCTCACTTGAACAACTTAGCAATCAGCCCCAGCATTTT.

This chain joins TRBV30 and TRBJ2-2, with D unresolved. Trimming pared 0 bases from V and 4 bases from J, leaving 6 bases between. The CDR3 has 13 residues. CDR1 is GTSNPN and CDR2 is SVGIG in the germline V gene (reference sequence). This chain's CDR3 is CAWSVSVTGELFF. DNA for the CDR3: TGTGCCTGGAGTGTGAGCGTCACCGGGGAGCTGTTTTTT.

The chain recombines TRBV11-3 with TRBJ2-2; 7 bases map to TRBD1. The CDR3 runs to 14 residues. CDR1 and CDR2 from the germline V gene are SGHNT and YENEEA. V lost 7 bases, J lost 7 bases, and 9 bases stayed unmatched. The CDR3 DNA sequence: TGTGCCAGCACACAGGGGAACAACGTCGGGGAGCTGTTTTTT. Translated, it gives CASTQGNNVGELFF.

The V gene is TRBV2, the J gene TRBJ2-2; 8 positions agree with TRBD1. V lost 8 bases and J lost 5; bases outside the gene matches: 10. There are 15 residues in the CDR3. CDR1 is SNHLY and CDR2 is FYNNEI in the germline V gene. The CDR3 nucleotides read TGTGCCAGCGGGAGGATTCAGGGGGCGACCGGGGAGCTGTTTTTT. Amino acids: CASGRIQGATGELFF.

The CDR3 nucleotides read TGTGCCATCAGTGAGTTGAGACAGGGGAAAGATACGCAGTATTTT. It encodes CAISELRQGKDTQYF. The chain is built from TRBV10-3 and TRBJ2-3; 8 bases map to TRBD1. The trim removed 1 base at V and 5 bases at J, leaving 5 bases unmatched. The germline V gene has CDR1 ENHRY and CDR2 SYGVKD. This CDR3 has 15 amino acids.

This clone has just one count. The chain couples TRBV29-1 to TRBJ2-5; 12 bases map to TRBD2. Germline CDR1 and CDR2: SQVTM and ANQGSEA. CDR3 length: 13 amino acids. With V trimmed by 8 bases and J by 5 bases, 6 bases remained unmatched. The CDR3 loop is CSSTSGGGETQYF. As DNA, the CDR3 is TGCAGCTCGACTAGCGGGGGAGGGGAGACCCAGTACTTC.

The chain recombines TRBV5-3 with TRBJ1-4; TRBD1 matches 9 bases. TRBV5-3 is treated as an ORF (open reading frame) with a function not yet certain. Unmatched junction bases numbered 2, after V lost 3 bases and J lost 8 bases. There are 13 residues in the CDR3. The CDR3 nucleotides are TGTGCCAGAAGCTGGGGACAGGGAGAAAAACTGTTTTTT. Amino acid sequence: CARSWGQGEKLFF.

The chain couples TRBV5-1 to TRBJ2-2; 9 bases align to TRBD2. Germline V gene sequence: CDR1 SGHRS, CDR2 YFSETQ. This CDR3 has 16 amino acids. With 0 bases clipped from V and 7 bases from J, the junction kept 7 bases outside the gene matches. The CDR3 sequence: CASSLGASGTVGELFF. The CDR3 nucleotides read TGCGCCAGCAGCTTGGGTGCTAGCGGGACGGTCGGGGAGCTGTTTTTT. Based on the CDR3 plus reference TRBV5-1 and TRBJ2-2, the full variable domain is KAGVTQTPRYLIKTRGQQVTLSCSPISGHRSVSWYQQTPGQGLQFLFEYFSETQRNKGNFPGRFSGRQFSNSRSEMNVSTLELGDSALYLCASSLGASGTVGELFFGEGSRLTVL.